A selection of T cell receptor beta chains follows, all from one sample in a study of blood T cell repertoires in COVID-19. Sequencing was performed with immunoSEQ multiplex PCR; in TCRdb, only in-frame clones are kept and a portion is missing. This table has roughly 77,000 clones, less than 85% appearing once. The sequenced sample consisted of peripheral blood. The receptors were sampled from an older woman with acute or convalescent COVID-19. Both conserved end residues are part of each CDR3. Expanded clones are given a class, and other clones once, few, many or no size at all.

TRBV6-2/TRBV6-3	TRBJ2-2	once	CASSPMTRGGTGELFF
TRBV27	TRBJ2-2	NA	CASSLAGGITGELFF
TRBV9	TRBJ1-1	NA	CASSATGDLALYTEAFF
TRBV7-2	TRBJ1-1	NA	CASSVPFQGNTEAFF
TRBV6-6	TRBJ1-3	NA	CASSSTGGIPISSGNTIYF
TRBV6-5	TRBJ1-5	NA	CASSYSSNQPQHF
TRBV6-5	TRBJ1-6	few	CASEGRGRGSPLHF
TRBV10-3	TRBJ2-2	NA	CAISSTGGNTGELFF
TRBV27	TRBJ1-6	NA	CASSSYPTGLASPLHF
TRBV11-3	TRBJ1-2	NA	CASSPTGPYGYTF
TRBV4-2	TRBJ2-6	few	CASSRRRDSGANVLTF
TRBV3-1/TRBV3-2	TRBJ2-3	NA	CASSQGSLQVATQYF
TRBV11-2	TRBJ1-1	few	CASSAENTEAFF
TRBV7-2	TRBJ2-5	NA	CASSRSQTETQYF
TRBV2	TRBJ2-7	NA	CASTGAPGTRSEQYF
TRBV5-4	TRBJ1-4	NA	CASSSGLETTNEKLFF
TRBV14	TRBJ1-1	NA	CASSPLTSTGAFF
TRBV29-1	TRBJ2-3	NA	CSVSGRGGVRTDTQYF
TRBV5-4	TRBJ2-1	NA	CASSSGGLAGTDEQFF
TRBV7-7	TRBJ2-1	NA	CASSLGLYSYNEQFF
TRBV4-3	TRBJ2-2	NA	CASSQDMVAGLPGELFF
TRBV7-8	TRBJ2-5	NA	CASSLLQETQYF
TRBV3-1/TRBV3-2	TRBJ1-6	few	CASSLGQDRYNSPLHF
TRBV9	TRBJ1-3	few	CASSVGGVSSGNTIYF
TRBV3-1/TRBV3-2	TRBJ1-2	NA	CASSQDGANYGYTF
TRBV4-3	TRBJ1-3	NA	CASSQDRGLFSGNTIYF
TRBV5-5	TRBJ1-1	NA	CASSLVTTNTEAFF
TRBV18	TRBJ1-1	NA	CASSPAGARVEAFF
TRBV9	TRBJ1-1	NA	CASSPSGGVGAEAFF
TRBV28	TRBJ1-1	NA	CASSSWTGVTEAFF
TRBV4-3	TRBJ2-1	NA	CASSQGTGRGGSYNEQFF
TRBV18	TRBJ1-6	NA	CASSSAEGASPLHF
TRBV7-9	TRBJ2-1	NA	CASSLVSGWTYNEQFF
TRBV2	TRBJ2-1	once	CASSALLGQRGRFNNEQFF
TRBV5-1	TRBJ1-1	NA	CASSPRGGAAFF
TRBV4-1	TRBJ2-1	NA	CASSRTSGDNEQFF
TRBV29-1	TRBJ2-6	NA	CSVEEGRLAGANVLTF
TRBV5-1	TRBJ1-5	NA	CASSLTGPHQPQHF
TRBV3-1/TRBV3-2	TRBJ1-4	NA	CASSHTEKLFF
TRBV6-5	TRBJ1-4	NA	CASRRGQVANEKLFF
TRBV4-1	TRBJ2-3	few	CASSQEGTRSDTQYF
TRBV18	TRBJ1-4	NA	CASSPSGNRGNEKLFF
TRBV9	TRBJ2-2	NA	CASSVPGGRYDTGELFF
TRBV6-5	TRBJ1-1	NA	CASSYSPGQGFEAFF
TRBV6-6	TRBJ1-3	NA	CASSNRFGISGNTIYF
TRBV11-2	TRBJ2-3	NA	CASSPDRVGNTQYF
TRBV6-5	TRBJ1-1	NA	CASGHRGNTEAFF
TRBV10-3	TRBJ2-5	NA	CAISPGGGAQETQYF
TRBV18	TRBJ1-1	NA	CASSRGAEGTEAFF
TRBV9	TRBJ2-3	NA	CASSAMLAGGGDTQYF
TRBV6-2/TRBV6-3	TRBJ2-2	NA	CASSSSGEGTGELFF
TRBV19	TRBJ2-1	NA	CASSLAGEDIEQFF
TRBV7-2	TRBJ2-7	few	CASSASGGDYEQYF